The rows below give T cell receptor beta chains drawn from one sample of a study of vaccination effects on CD4 cells after COVID-19. Their recognized antigens are unknown. Using immunoSEQ multiplex PCR, the repertoire was profiled, and TCRdb retains in-frame clones only, with some absent. The sample has 84,000 or so clones, 60% to 80% seen once. Sequencing was performed on CD4+ T cells from PBMCs cultured with HCoV-OC43 spike peptides, taken after COVID-19 vaccination. These receptors were collected from a human donor who received a COVID-19 vaccine. Each CDR3 is given with its conserved first and last residue. A D gene is named only where the DNA matches it firmly. The size field is filled for only some rows; it gives once, few, many or a size class.

>TRBD1|TRBJ1-2|TRBV2|.
TGTGCCAGCAGAGGGACAGGGGCCCATGGCTACACCTTC
CASRGTGAHGYTF
>.|TRBJ1-4|TRBV9|.
TGTGCCAGCAGTCTCCGGGGTGACTCGAATGAAAAACTGTTTTTT
CASSLRGDSNEKLFF
>.|TRBJ1-2|TRBV6-6|.
TGTGCCAGCAGTTACGACAGACGTGGCTACACCTTC
CASSYDRRGYTF
>.|TRBJ2-1|TRBV5-1|.
TGCGCCAGCAGCTTGAGAGGGGGGGCCGGGGGCGGGCAGTTCTTC
CASSLRGGAGGGQFF
>.|TRBJ2-5|TRBV14|.
TGTGCCAGCAGCCAACCTGGGGTTCTGAGGACCCAGTACTTC
CASSQPGVLRTQYF
>TRBD2|TRBJ2-5|TRBV11-2|.
TGTGCCAGCAGCCCTGGACTAGCGGGGGGGCGGGAGACCCAGTACTTC
CASSPGLAGGRETQYF
>.|TRBJ1-2|TRBV5-4|once
TGTGCCAGCAGCCAGGACAGTAATTATGGCTACACCTTC
CASSQDSNYGYTF
>.|TRBJ1-4|TRBV2|.
TGTGCCAGCACCCGGAGGGCACCAACTAATGAAAAACTGTTTTTT
CASTRRAPTNEKLFF
>TRBD1|TRBJ2-3|TRBV19|many
TGTGCCAGTAGTCCACAAACGGGACAGTCAATTCCTACGCAGTATTTT
CASSPQTGQSIPTQYF
>TRBD1|TRBJ2-1|TRBV5-4|.
TGTGCCAGCAGCTCAGGGGGCGCCTCCTACAATGAGCAGTTCTTC
CASSSGGASYNEQFF
>.|TRBJ1-6|TRBV7-3|.
TGTGCCAGCAGCCTCACAGGGAACAATTCACCCCTCCACTTT
CASSLTGNNSPLHF
>.|TRBJ1-5|TRBV10-3|.
TGTGCCATCAGTTCGGGACCGGGGGATAGCAATCAGCCCCAGCATTTT
CAISSGPGDSNQPQHF
>.|TRBJ1-2|TRBV16|.
TGTGCCAGCAGCCTACCTGGCTATGGCTACACCTTC
CASSLPGYGYTF
>TRBD2|TRBJ2-1|TRBV10-1|few
TGCGCCAGCAGTGTTTTCTCGGGCGGGGGGATTAATGAGCAGTTCTTC
CASSVFSGGGINEQFF
>TRBD1|TRBJ1-5|TRBV6-2/TRBV6-3|.
TGTGCCAGCAGCTCCGGGGGGACAGGAGGGGGCAATCAGCCCCAGCATTTT
CASSSGGTGGGNQPQHF